A selection of T cell receptor beta chains follows, all from one sample in a study of shared clonotypes between healthy human individuals. Assay used: immunoSEQ multiplex PCR; TCRdb lists only in-frame clones, some missing. The sample lists about 580,000 clones, about 98% occurring once. Sequencing was carried out using naive CD8+ T cells sorted from blood. The receptor set was obtained from a man aged 25-40 years in good health. Each CDR3 is given with its conserved first and last residue. The D gene is left open where the match is weak. Clone size is not always given. Where it is, it says once, few, many or a class for expanded clones.

d_call	v_call	clone_size	j_call	cdr3_aa	cdr3_nt
TRBD2	TRBV7-2	.	TRBJ2-2	CASSLAPAGAGDTGELFF	TGTGCCAGCAGCTTAGCCCCAGCGGGAGCGGGGGACACCGGGGAGCTGTTTTTT
.	TRBV2	.	TRBJ2-2	CASTQGSGELFF	TGTGCCAGCACCCAGGGAAGCGGGGAGCTGTTTTTT
.	TRBV27	.	TRBJ2-3	CASSLLGQRTDTQYF	TGTGCCAGCAGTTTACTCGGGCAGCGCACAGATACGCAGTATTTT
.	TRBV6-5	.	TRBJ2-7	CASSSRDKSYEQYF	TGTGCCAGCAGTTCCCGGGACAAGTCCTACGAGCAGTACTTC
TRBD1	TRBV5-1	once	TRBJ1-1	CASSSWTGSGTEAFF	TGCGCCAGCAGCAGCTGGACAGGGTCGGGCACTGAAGCTTTCTTT
TRBD2	TRBV14	.	TRBJ2-1	CASSASTSGIHNEQFF	TGTGCCAGCAGCGCTAGCACTAGCGGAATACACAATGAGCAGTTCTTC
.	TRBV27	.	TRBJ2-3	CATQGLADPQIRSIF	.
.	TRBV7-9	few	TRBJ2-1	CASSSPQGYNEQFF	TGTGCCAGCAGCTCTCCCCAGGGATACAATGAGCAGTTCTTC
TRBD1	TRBV7-8	.	TRBJ1-1	CASSVRQGITEAFF	TGTGCCAGCAGCGTACGACAGGGGATCACTGAAGCTTTCTTT
.	TRBV27	.	TRBJ2-7	CASILRDKHYEQYF	TGTGCCAGCATCCTCCGGGACAAGCATTACGAGCAGTACTTC
.	TRBV5-5	.	TRBJ2-7	CASSIRDFVHEQYF	TGTGCCAGCAGCATCCGGGACTTCGTCCACGAGCAGTACTTC
.	TRBV7-9	.	TRBJ2-3	CASRVGGTDTQYF	TGTGCCAGCAGGGTCGGGGGCACAGATACGCAGTATTTT
.	TRBV4-3	.	TRBJ1-1	CASSQDGGNTEAFF	TGCGCCAGCAGCCAAGATGGAGGGAACACTGAAGCTTTCTTT
.	TRBV27	.	TRBJ2-1	CASSPLSLADSLDEQFF	TGTGCCAGCAGTCCCCTCTCCTTAGCGGACTCGCTTGATGAGCAGTTCTTC
.	TRBV18	.	TRBJ2-7	CASSPKILLYEQYF	TGTGCCAGCTCACCAAAGATCCTACTCTACGAGCAGTACTTC
TRBD2	TRBV6-6	.	TRBJ2-7	CASTLGLAGDSYEQYF	TGTGCCAGCACCCTGGGACTAGCGGGAGACTCCTACGAGCAGTACTTC
.	TRBV19	.	TRBJ2-1	CASSIFATSYNEQFF	TGTGCCAGTAGTATATTTGCGACCTCCTACAATGAGCAGTTCTTC
TRBD2	TRBV7-2	.	TRBJ2-1	CASSLRVSSGRYDEQFF	TGTGCCAGCAGCTTAAGGGTCTCTAGCGGGAGGTACGATGAGCAGTTCTTC
.	TRBV12-2	.	TRBJ2-1	CASRQSQSNQTGTSGNKEFF	TGTGCAAGTCGCCAATCACAGAGTAACCAAACCGGGACTAGCGGGAACAAGGAGTTCTTC
TRBD1	TRBV7-9	.	TRBJ1-1	CASASGGNTEAFF	TGTGCCAGCGCTTCAGGGGGGAACACTGAAGCTTTCTTT
.	TRBV6-5	.	TRBJ2-2	CASSPLGGLRELFF	TGTGCCAGCAGTCCCCTTGGGGGGCTCCGGGAGCTGTTTTTT
.	TRBV5-4	few	TRBJ2-3	CASSLTDTQYF	TGTGCCAGCAGCCTCACAGATACGCAGTATTTT
.	TRBV9	.	TRBJ2-7	CASSPPGNYELYF	TGTGCCAGCAGCCCCCCCGGGAACTACGAGCTGTACTTC
TRBD2	TRBV10-3	.	TRBJ2-7	CAISESGGSSYEQYF	TGTGCCATCAGTGAGTCGGGCGGGAGCTCCTACGAGCAGTACTTC
.	TRBV6-1	.	TRBJ1-1	CASSEAAGKNTEAFF	TGTGCCAGCAGTGAAGCGGCCGGGAAGAACACTGAAGCTTTCTTT
TRBD2	TRBV29-1	once	TRBJ2-1	CSVEDSAGGGHEQFF	TGCAGCGTTGAAGATTCAGCGGGAGGGGGCCATGAGCAGTTCTTC
.	TRBV7-2	.	TRBJ1-2	CASSSPERAFGYGYTF	TGTGCCAGCAGCTCGCCCGAGAGGGCGTTTGGCTATGGCTACACCTTC
TRBD1	TRBV7-9	.	TRBJ1-1	CASSSDRGHAEAFF	TGTGCCAGCAGCTCGGACAGGGGGCATGCTGAAGCTTTCTTT
.	TRBV7-7	.	TRBJ2-7	CASSPGVGGYEQYF	TGTGCTAGCAGCCCCGGGGTTGGGGGCTACGAGCAGTACTTC
.	TRBV7-9	.	TRBJ2-7	CASSSAGASYEQYF	TGTGCCAGCAGCTCGGCAGGGGCATCCTACGAGCAGTACTTC
.	TRBV4-1	.	TRBJ2-6	CASSVEGSGANVLTF	TGCGCCAGCAGCGTAGAGGGGTCTGGGGCCAACGTCCTGACTTTC
TRBD2	TRBV7-3	.	TRBJ2-1	CASSPGGLPDEQFF	TGTGCCAGCAGCCCGGGGGGACTCCCGGATGAGCAGTTCTTC
.	TRBV11-2	once	TRBJ2-3	CASVDSGASTDTQYF	TGTGCCAGCGTCGATTCAGGGGCTAGCACAGATACGCAGTATTTT
.	TRBV6-1	.	TRBJ2-7	CASTPPDRLYYEQYF	TGTGCCAGCACTCCCCCCGACAGGCTCTACTACGAGCAGTACTTC
TRBD2	TRBV6-6	.	TRBJ2-7	CASSYSSGRAYEQYF	TGTGCCAGCAGTTACTCGAGCGGGAGGGCGTACGAGCAGTACTTC
.	TRBV5-6	.	TRBJ2-7	CASSLGFSYEQYF	TGTGCCAGCAGCTTGGGATTCTCCTACGAGCAGTACTTC
TRBD1	TRBV29-1	.	TRBJ2-1	CSVEDRGVYNEQFF	TGCAGCGTTGAGGACAGGGGGGTCTACAATGAGCAGTTCTTC
.	TRBV5-1	.	TRBJ2-3	CASSWRSSTDTQYF	TGCGCCAGCAGCTGGAGGAGTAGCACAGATACGCAGTATTTT
.	TRBV5-1	.	TRBJ2-5	CASTWWVGETQYF	TGCGCCAGCACCTGGTGGGTAGGGGAGACCCAGTACTTC
.	TRBV9	.	TRBJ2-1	CASSTMGGTFDQFF	TGTGCCAGCAGCACTATGGGTGGGACTTTCGATCAGTTCTTC
.	TRBV5-1	once	TRBJ2-2	CASSLDEVIARSGELFF	TGCGCCAGCAGCTTGGACGAAGTCATAGCCCGAAGCGGGGAGCTGTTTTTT